This T cell receptor (beta chain) was profiled in a study of T-cell memory formation after mild COVID-19. About the study: Across donors, TCR clusters were largely donor specific. Study-level results: Memory from before infection featured some responding clones, which suggests cross-reactive memory joined. Confirmation of SARS-CoV-2 specificity was lacking for second-wave clones peaking day 37.

At least ten counts were recorded for this clonotype. Its specificity is unknown. This CDR3 is 18 amino acids long. Per germline, CDR1 SEHNR and CDR2 FQNEAQ (reference sequence). V lost 1 base to trimming and J lost 0 bases, with 13 bases between them. TCRdb re-derived calls from the 5' RACE reads in MiXCR, one entry per CDR3 protein. The sample includes around 55,000 distinct CDR3 sequences, over 7.5% of them seen just once. This rearrangement joins TRBV7-9 to TRBJ2-6; D possibly matches TRBD1 or TRBD2 (5 bases each). Material for sequencing was PBMCs or a T cell subset sorted from them (not recorded which). The sequence derives from a man aged 18 to 30 who had mild COVID-19 (a few samples of this study predate the infection). Cell type and time point are not known. The CDR3 nucleotides are TGTGCCAGCAGCTTAGGCCCGGGGCTAAGCTCTGGGGCCAACGTCCTGACTTTC. Translated: CASSLGPGLSSGANVLTF.